Below are 19 T cell receptor beta chains sequenced from a single sample in a study of T cells expressing NK-cell markers. TCRdb re-called the 5' RACE reads and gives one entry per CDR3 protein, without DNA. This repertoire includes about 180,000 distinct CDR3 sequences. Source material: blood T cells: a sorted CD56 or NKG2C T cell subset, CD4+ or CD8+ T cells, or bulk PBMC T cells (not recorded which). The receptor set was obtained from a woman aged 18 to 75 in good health.

This chain connects TRBV7-9 to TRBJ2-7; TCRdb's D call, TRBD1, is unchecked because there is no DNA. Germline-derived CDR1 and CDR2 are SEHNR and FQNEAQ (reference sequence). This CDR3 comprises 14 residues. The CDR3 protein is CASRPPGQDYEQYF.

V usage is TRBV5-1 and J usage is TRBJ2-5. Germline CDR1 is SGHRS and CDR2 is YFSETQ. The CDR3 is 15 amino acids. This chain's CDR3 is CASSLGLQEGETQYF.

CDR3 amino acids: CSARDGSYPPGELFF. This sequence joins TRBV20-1 and TRBJ2-2; TCRdb's D gene call, TRBD1, goes unchecked for lack of DNA. The CDR3 has 15 residues. CDR1 and CDR2 (germline): DFQATT, SNEGSKA (reference sequence).

The V call is TRBV7-3, the J call TRBJ2-1; the TRBD2 assignment by TCRdb is unverifiable without DNA. The CDR3 is 16 amino acids. Germline CDR1 reads SGHTA; CDR2 reads FQGTGA. CDR3 amino acids: CASSVTGTSAHNEQFF.

The chain joins TRBV15 to TRBJ1-1; TCRdb reports TRBD1, a call that lacks DNA to check it against. The germline V gene has CDR1 LNHNV and CDR2 YYDKDF (reference sequence). The CDR3 has 15 amino acids. The CDR3 sequence is CATSREPGQGSEAFF.

V usage is TRBV5-1 and J usage is TRBJ1-2; as DNA is missing, the TRBD1 call by TCRdb cannot be tested. The CDR3 contains 16 residues. Germline V CDR1 and CDR2: SGHRS, YFSETQ. The CDR3 is CASSLALGREGYGYTF.

This CDR3 reads CASSLYLILAGQETQYF. The chain has TRBV7-2 and TRBJ2-5; TCRdb's D call of TRBD2 is untestable without DNA. In germline, CDR1 is SGHTA, CDR2 FQGNSA. This CDR3 has 17 residues.

The chain combines TRBV11-1 with TRBJ2-6; without DNA, the TCRdb call of TRBD1 cannot be checked. CDR1 and CDR2 from the germline V gene are SGHAT and FQDESV (reference sequence). CDR3 length: 19 amino acids. The CDR3 sequence is CASSRPVPGRFSGANVLTF.

The chain has TRBV20-1 and TRBJ2-7; no DNA is available, so the TRBD1 call from TCRdb remains unchecked. There are 13 residues in the CDR3. CDR1 DFQATT and CDR2 SNEGSKA come from the germline V gene (reference sequence). CDR3 protein: CSAPRGSSYEQYF.

The J gene is TRBJ2-1, the V gene TRBV10-3; the TCRdb D gene call, TRBD1, has no DNA to confirm it. CDR3 length: 13 amino acids. Germline-derived CDR1 and CDR2 are ENHRY and SYGVKD. The CDR3 protein is CAIWEGDGNEQFF.

The CDR3 loop reads CASSLDVGDGYTF. The chain joins TRBV28 to TRBJ1-2; TCRdb selects TRBD1, and the lack of DNA leaves this call unchecked. This CDR3 is built from 13 residues. The germline CDR1 and CDR2 sequences are MDHEN and SYDVKM.

The chain couples TRBV29-1 to TRBJ1-1; with no DNA, the TCRdb D assignment of TRBD1 cannot be verified. The CDR3 is 13 residues long. CDR1 and CDR2 (germline): SQVTM, ANQGSEA. CDR3 sequence reads: CSVAGVLSTEAFF. Full variable domain (outside the CDR3, taken from reference TRBV29-1 and TRBJ1-1): SAVISQKPSRDICQRGTSLTIQCQVDSQVTMMFWYRQQPGQSLTLIATANQGSEATYESGFVIDKFPISRPNLTFSTLTVSNMSPEDSSIYLCSVAGVLSTEAFFGQGTRLTVV.

V usage is TRBV29-1 and J usage is TRBJ1-2; TCRdb proposes TRBD1, but this gene call is untestable without DNA. Germline assignment: CDR1 SQVTM and CDR2 ANQGSEA. The CDR3 has 12 residues. The CDR3 loop reads CSVQGQTYGYTF.

This chain uses TRBV4-2 with TRBJ2-7; TCRdb's D call, TRBD2, is unchecked because there is no DNA. The CDR3 sequence is 16 residues long. CDR1 and CDR2 (germline): LGHNA, YNFKEQ. CDR3 residues: CASSQGLAGLSYEQYF.

The chain carries TRBV5-1 and TRBJ1-6; TCRdb proposes TRBD1, but this gene call is untestable without DNA. The germline gives CDR1 SGHRS, CDR2 YFSETQ. This CDR3 spans 15 amino acids. The chain's CDR3 is CASSIDRGANSPLHF.

The chain has TRBV5-1 and TRBJ2-5. The CDR3 sequence is 18 residues long. Germline loops: CDR1 SGHRS, CDR2 YFSETQ. CDR3 loop: CASSLEGSGVGKSGTQYF.

The chain combines TRBV12-3 or TRBV12-4 with TRBJ2-5; TCRdb designates TRBD2, a call that cannot be tested without DNA. The CDR3 contains 13 residues. CDR3 loop: CASSAGSQETQYF.

The gene calls are TRBV24-1 and TRBJ2-1; checking the TCRdb D call of TRBD2 is not possible without DNA. The CDR3 runs to 13 residues. Germline values: CDR1 KGHDR, CDR2 SFDVKD. The CDR3 here is CATSDLLSSEQFF.

The rearrangement links TRBV29-1 to TRBJ2-1. The germline gives CDR1 SQVTM, CDR2 ANQGSEA. The CDR3 totals 12 residues. The CDR3 sequence is CSAQIVLNEQFF.